The 25 T cell receptor beta chains listed next were all sequenced from one sample in a study of T cells in Graves' hyperthyroidism and ophthalmopathy. Amplification yielded TCR beta CDR3 regions, with RNA transcripts as the source. An initial round of RT-PCR targeting the TCR CDR3 relied on the HTBI primer set. TCRdb reprocessed the multiplex PCR reads via MiXCR and lists one record per CDR3 protein. This sample has hundreds of thousands of distinct CDR3 sequences, with under 15% found just once. Sequencing was carried out using blood. These receptors originate from a woman between 18 and 29 years old with Graves' hyperthyroidism.

The chain uses TRBV4-1 and TRBJ1-3; D not resolved. Per the germline V gene, CDR1 is MGHRA and CDR2 is YSYEKL. V lost 0 bases, J lost 5 bases, and 8 bases lay in between. The CDR3 is 14 residues long. The CDR3 DNA is TGCGCCAGCAGCCAAGATGTAGGGCGAAACACCATATATTTT. Translated, it gives CASSQDVGRNTIYF.

In its sample, this clonotype was seen many times. CDR3 sequence reads: CASSYSRQGWYGYTF. CDR3 bases: TGTGCCAGCAGTTACTCGAGGCAGGGATGGTATGGCTACACCTTC. The V call is TRBV6-6, the J call TRBJ1-2, with D possibly being TRBD1 (5 bases). Germline values: CDR1 MNHNY, CDR2 SVGAGI (reference sequence). The CDR3 consists of 15 residues. Trimming took off 0 bases at V and 5 bases at J, with 13 bases between the two ends.

This clonotype was seen at least ten times. This chain links TRBV20-1 with TRBJ1-5; D is undetermined. The V end was cut by 5 bases, the J end by 6 bases, with 11 bases between. From germline, CDR1 is DFQATT and CDR2 SNEGSKA (reference sequence). CDR3 length: 12 amino acids. CDR3 nucleotides: TGCAGTGCTCGCGGAGTGAGTCAGCCCCAGCATTTT. Translating gives CSARGVSQPQHF.

This sequence joins TRBV19 and TRBJ2-5; tentative D call: TRBD2 (5 bases). V gave up 7 bases and J gave up 4 bases, with 7 bases separating them. CDR3 length equals 11 residues. CDR1 LNHDA and CDR2 SQIVND come from the germline V gene (reference sequence). CDR3 nucleotide sequence: TGTGCCAGTAAGAGCGGAGAGACCCAGTACTTC. It specifies CASKSGETQYF.

This clonotype came up many times. The rearrangement links TRBV28 to TRBJ2-7, with 9 bases identical to TRBD2. The CDR3 length is 15 residues. In germline, CDR1 is MDHEN, CDR2 SYDVKM. J was trimmed by 6 bases and V by 6 bases; bases with no gene match: 12. CDR3 in DNA: TGTGCCAGCAGCTTCGAACCTAGCGGGGAGGTCGAGCAGTACTTC. This sequence encodes CASSFEPSGEVEQYF.

This clonotype appeared many times. V and J are TRBV6-1 and TRBJ1-1; possibly TRBD1 for D (5 bases). There are 13 residues in the CDR3. Trimming removed 6 bases from V and 7 bases from J, with 15 bases in between. Germline V gene data show CDR1 as MNHNS and CDR2 as SASEGT. CDR3 DNA: TGTGCCAGCAGCGCTGTCACAGGTCATGAAGCTTTCTTT. Translated: CASSAVTGHEAFF.

This clonotype was seen many times. V usage is TRBV6-1 and J usage is TRBJ1-5; D is uncertain. This CDR3 has 16 residues. In germline, CDR1 is MNHNS, CDR2 SASEGT. The ends were cut back, 1 base at V and 1 base at J, with 11 bases in the middle. The CDR3 spells CASSEVVVRSNQPQHF. The CDR3 nucleotides read TGTGCCAGCAGTGAAGTAGTCGTGAGGAGCAATCAGCCCCAGCATTTT.

This clonotype was observed a handful of times. The chain links TRBV14 to TRBJ2-7; the D is unclear. Germline CDR1 SGHDN, CDR2 FVKESK. V lost 0 bases, J lost 0 bases, and 9 bases lay in between. The CDR3 is 15 amino acids. CDR3 coding DNA: TGTGCCAGCAGCCAAGAACCCCTTCTCTCCTACGAGCAGTACTTC. Translating it yields CASSQEPLLSYEQYF.

This clonotype has ten or more counts. The V and J genes are TRBV28 and TRBJ2-7, with TRBD2 matching over 10 bases. CDR1 is MDHEN and CDR2 is SYDVKM in the germline V gene. J gave up 5 bases and V 6 bases, and 10 bases lay outside the gene matches. This CDR3 has 15 residues. CDR3 sequence (DNA): TGTGCCAGCAGCATGCCGGGACTAGCGACCCACGAGCAGTACTTC. Its protein product is CASSMPGLATHEQYF.

The gene calls are TRBV9 and TRBJ2-3; no firm D call. The germline V and J ends were trimmed by 5 bases and 2 bases, with 12 bases remaining between them. Looked up from germline, CDR1 is SGDLS and CDR2 is YYNGEE. The CDR3 is 14 residues long. The CDR3 protein is CASRPGGSTDTQYF. CDR3 in DNA: TGTGCCAGCAGGCCCGGTGGCTCCACAGATACGCAGTATTTT.

This clonotype was counted at least ten times. This rearrangement joins TRBV12-3 or TRBV12-4 to TRBJ2-7, with a weak D call TRBD1 (6 bases). V dropped 5 bases and J dropped 3 bases, with 17 bases sitting between them. The CDR3 totals 15 residues. This CDR3 is CASSDFPGQGYEQYF. Written as DNA, the CDR3 is TGTGCCAGCAGTGACTTCCCGGGACAAGGCTACGAGCAGTACTTC.

This clonotype was seen at least ten times. The chain uses TRBV5-1 and TRBJ2-7; D uncertain. Trimming took off 3 bases at V and 2 bases at J, with 12 bases between the two ends. CDR1 is SGHRS and CDR2 is YFSETQ in the germline V gene. This CDR3 is built from 14 residues. As DNA, the CDR3 is TGCGCCAGCAGCTCACTGTCCCCAACCTACGAGCAGTACTTC. Translated, it gives CASSSLSPTYEQYF.

In its sample, this clonotype was seen many times. V is TRBV30 and J is TRBJ2-1; possibly TRBD2 for D (5 bases). The CDR3 has 14 residues. The germline CDR1 and CDR2 sequences are GTSNPN and SVGIG (reference sequence). The V gene lost 2 bases and the J gene lost 0 bases, with 8 bases spanning the gap. The CDR3 sequence: CAWSPGSSYNEQFF. CDR3 DNA sequence: TGTGCCTGGAGTCCGGGGAGCTCCTACAATGAGCAGTTCTTC. Drawing the rest from reference TRBV30 and TRBJ2-1, the complete variable domain is SQTIHQWPATLVQPVGSPLSLECTVEGTSNPNLYWYRQAAGRGLQLLFYSVGIGQISSEVPQNLSASRPQDRQFILSSKKLLLSDSGFYLCAWSPGSSYNEQFFGPGTRLTVL.

In this sample, this clonotype turned up a few times. The chain recombines TRBV18 with TRBJ1-2; no firm D call. This CDR3 has 14 amino acids. Germline lookup yields CDR1 KGHSH and CDR2 LQKENI. V was shortened by 4 bases and J by 5 bases, with 14 bases between the two germline ends. CDR3 region: CASSLGGEAYGYTF. The CDR3 nucleotides read TGTGCCAGCTCACTGGGCGGGGAAGCGTATGGCTACACCTTC.

This sequence joins TRBV20-1 and TRBJ2-7; TRBD2 matches at 9 bases. The CDR3 is made up of 15 amino acids. CDR1 and CDR2 (germline): DFQATT, SNEGSKA (reference sequence). V lost 3 bases to trimming and J lost 2 bases; unmatched junction nucleotides: 8. CDR3 DNA sequence: TGCAGTGCTAGGGGCGTAGCGGGAGCGACCTACGAGCAGTACTTC. Translation: CSARGVAGATYEQYF.

This clonotype appeared many times. The chain recombines TRBV20-1 with TRBJ1-5, with D unclear. The CDR3 has 14 amino acids. The germline V gene encodes CDR1 DFQATT and CDR2 SNEGSKA (reference sequence). V was cut by 2 bases and J by 0 bases, with 8 bases left in between. CDR3 in DNA: TGCAGTGCTAGATTCGGCGGTAGCAATCAGCCCCAGCATTTT. Its translation: CSARFGGSNQPQHF.

This clonotype was observed many times. The chain recombines TRBV20-1 with TRBJ2-3; 9 bases match TRBD1. The CDR3 contains 15 residues. With V trimmed by 4 bases and J by 2 bases, 7 bases remained unmatched. The germline gives CDR1 DFQATT, CDR2 SNEGSKA (reference sequence). The CDR3 region is CSATTRQGVTDTQYF. The CDR3, as DNA: TGCAGTGCTACCACAAGACAGGGGGTCACAGATACGCAGTATTTT.

This clonotype appeared many times. This chain links TRBV7-8 with TRBJ2-1, with TRBD2 matching over 7 bases. Germline assignment: CDR1 SGHVS and CDR2 FQNEAQ. The V segment lost 6 bases and the J segment 5 bases; nucleotides outside the gene matches: 10. The CDR3 spans 15 residues. This CDR3 reads CASSLLGGKDNEQFF. The CDR3 coding sequence is TGTGCCAGCAGTCTACTGGGGGGGAAGGACAATGAGCAGTTCTTC.

This clonotype was observed at least ten times. The rearrangement links TRBV20-1 to TRBJ2-1; perhaps TRBD2 as D (6 bases). The V and J ends lost 6 bases and 2 bases respectively, with 14 bases between them. Per the germline V gene, CDR1 is DFQATT and CDR2 is SNEGSKA (reference sequence). The CDR3 has 14 residues. CDR3 coding DNA: TGCAGTGCCCCTGGGTGGGGGGCCTACAATGAGCAGTTCTTC. Protein sequence: CSAPGWGAYNEQFF.

This clonotype came up many times. The chain links TRBV3-1 to TRBJ2-7; 8 bases align to TRBD2. Looked up from germline, CDR1 is LGHDT and CDR2 is YNNKEL (reference sequence). The CDR3 has 12 amino acids. The V segment lost 4 bases and the J segment 6 bases; nucleotides outside the gene matches: 2. The DNA of the CDR3 is TGTGCCAGCAGCCCCGGGGGGGGCGAGCAGTACTTC. The encoded protein is CASSPGGGEQYF.

The gene calls are TRBV6-1 and TRBJ2-2; D may be TRBD1 (6 bases). CDR3 length: 15 amino acids. Trimming removed 5 bases at V and 4 bases at J, with 14 bases between. CDR1 and CDR2 from the germline V gene are MNHNS and SASEGT. The CDR3 DNA reads TGTGCCAGCAGTCCCAGGGGAAGGGGCACCGGGGAGCTGTTTTTT. This encodes CASSPRGRGTGELFF.

Of note for this clonotype: Because the CDR3's place on the DNA is in doubt, the DNA is left out and the CDR3 is given as listed by TCRdb. The chain carries TRBV29-1 and TRBJ2-2; the table's D call, TRBD1, has no DNA check behind it. CDR1 and CDR2 (germline): SQVTM, ANQGSEA. Including both end residues, the CDR3 is 14 amino acids long. The CDR3 loop is CSVATGTVPRELLF.

This clonotype has a count of ten or more. CDR3 nucleotide sequence: TGCAGTGCTAGAGATTATACAGGGTCCGGCAATCAGCCCCAGCATTTT. As protein: CSARDYTGSGNQPQHF. The chain uses TRBV20-1 and TRBJ1-5; weak D call: TRBD1 (6 bases). Trimming removed 0 bases from V and 2 bases from J, with 14 bases in between. This CDR3 spans 16 amino acids. CDR1 and CDR2 from the germline V gene are DFQATT and SNEGSKA (reference sequence).

This clonotype was seen ten or more times. A much bigger clone sits one base away, suggesting this may be a read error. V usage is TRBV20-1 and J usage is TRBJ1-1; D is possibly TRBD1 (5 bases). V lost 5 bases and J lost 3, with 13 bases in between. Per germline, CDR1 DFQATT and CDR2 SNEGSKA (reference sequence). The CDR3 has 13 amino acids. The CDR3 sequence: CSADAGGDTEAFF. CDR3 nucleotides: TGCAGTGCTGACGCTGGGGGGGACACTGAAGCTTTCTTT.

CDR3 sequence: CASSRDGYSNQPQHF. In DNA form, the CDR3 reads TGTGCCAGTAGTAGGGACGGTTATAGCAATCAGCCCCAGCATTTT. The gene calls are TRBV19 and TRBJ1-5, with a possible D match to TRBD1 (5 bases). The V end was cut by 4 bases, the J end by 0 bases, with 10 bases between. Germline-derived CDR1 and CDR2 are LNHDA and SQIVND (reference sequence). The CDR3 has 15 residues.